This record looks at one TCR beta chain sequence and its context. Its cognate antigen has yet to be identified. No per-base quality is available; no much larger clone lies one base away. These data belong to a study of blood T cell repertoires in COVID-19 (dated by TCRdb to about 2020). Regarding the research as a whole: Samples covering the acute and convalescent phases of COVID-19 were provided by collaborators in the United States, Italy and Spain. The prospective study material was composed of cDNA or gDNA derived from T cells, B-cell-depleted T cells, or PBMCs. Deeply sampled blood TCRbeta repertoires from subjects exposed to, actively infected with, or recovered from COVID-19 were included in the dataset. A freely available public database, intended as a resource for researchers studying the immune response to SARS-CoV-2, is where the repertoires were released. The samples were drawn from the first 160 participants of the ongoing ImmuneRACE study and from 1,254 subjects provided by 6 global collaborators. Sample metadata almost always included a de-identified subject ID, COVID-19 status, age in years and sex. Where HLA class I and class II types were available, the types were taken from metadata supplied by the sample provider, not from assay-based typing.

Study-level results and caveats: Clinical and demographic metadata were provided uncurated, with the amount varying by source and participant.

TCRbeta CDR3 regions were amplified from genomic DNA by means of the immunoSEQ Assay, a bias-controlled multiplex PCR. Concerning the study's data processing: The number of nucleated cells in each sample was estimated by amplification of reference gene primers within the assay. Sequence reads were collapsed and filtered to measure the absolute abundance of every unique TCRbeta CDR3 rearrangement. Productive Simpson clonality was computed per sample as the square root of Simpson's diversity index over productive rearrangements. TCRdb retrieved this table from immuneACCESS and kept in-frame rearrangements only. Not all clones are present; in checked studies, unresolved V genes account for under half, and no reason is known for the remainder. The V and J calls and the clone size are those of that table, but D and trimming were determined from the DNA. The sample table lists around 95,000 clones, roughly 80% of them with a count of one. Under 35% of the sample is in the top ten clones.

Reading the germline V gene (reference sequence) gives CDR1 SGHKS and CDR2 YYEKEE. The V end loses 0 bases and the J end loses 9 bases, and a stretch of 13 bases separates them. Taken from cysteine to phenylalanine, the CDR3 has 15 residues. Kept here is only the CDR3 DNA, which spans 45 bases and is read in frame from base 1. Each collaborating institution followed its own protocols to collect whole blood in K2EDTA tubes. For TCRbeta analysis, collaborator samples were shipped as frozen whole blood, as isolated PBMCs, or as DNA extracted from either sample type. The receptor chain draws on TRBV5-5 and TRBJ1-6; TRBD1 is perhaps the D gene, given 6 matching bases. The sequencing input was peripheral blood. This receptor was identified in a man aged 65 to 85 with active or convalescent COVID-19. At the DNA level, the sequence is TGTGCCAGCAGCTTGGGGCAGGGGATCGGTTCACCCCTCCACTTT. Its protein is CASSLGQGIGSPLHF. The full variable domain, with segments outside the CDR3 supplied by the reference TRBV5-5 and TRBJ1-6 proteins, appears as DAGVTQSPTHLIKTRGQQVTLRCSPISGHKSVSWYQQVLGQGPQFIFQYYEKEERGRGNFPDRFSARQFPNYSSELNVNALLLGDSALYLCASSLGQGIGSPLHFGNGTRLTVT.